This passage covers 14 T cell receptor beta chains from one sample sequenced in a study of response to subunit inactivated influenza vaccine. TCRdb analysed the RT-PCR reads with MiXCR anew, one entry per CDR3 protein. The data hold about 520,000 distinct CDR3 sequences, with around 7.7% observed a single time. This sample comprised PBMCs from blood, obtained approximately 25 months after vaccination. All receptors derive from a man aged 50-75 years who received an inactivated influenza vaccine.

This sequence joins TRBV20-1 and TRBJ2-2; D gene unclear. Trimming removed 6 bases from V and 1 base from J, with 6 bases in between. Looked up from germline, CDR1 is DFQATT and CDR2 is SNEGSKA (reference sequence). CDR3 length equals 12 residues. The CDR3 nucleotides are TGCAGTGCCAGCTGGAACACCGGGGAGCTGTTTTTT. Translation gives CSASWNTGELFF.

This clonotype was seen a handful of times. V and J are TRBV3-1 and TRBJ1-2; TRBD1 is a possible D gene (6 bases). Trimming cost V 1 base and J 7 bases, with 13 bases left between them. The CDR3 totals 14 residues. The germline gives CDR1 LGHDT, CDR2 YNNKEL (reference sequence). In DNA form, the CDR3 reads TGTGCCAGCAGCCAAGCCCGGGGGGCGTCTGGCTACACCTTC. Translation: CASSQARGASGYTF. Together with reference TRBV3-1 and TRBJ1-2, the CDR3 gives the full variable domain: DTAVSQTPKYLVTQMGNDKSIKCEQNLGHDTMYWYKQDSKKFLKIMFSYNNKELIINETVPNRFSPKSPDKAHLNLHINSLELGDSAVYFCASSQARGASGYTFGSGTRLTVV.

This clonotype came up many times. The J gene is TRBJ2-1, the V gene TRBV6-6; D is ambiguous. Trimming took off 0 bases at V and 9 bases at J, with 3 bases between the two ends. CDR3 size: 11 residues. Per germline, CDR1 MNHNY and CDR2 SVGAGI (reference sequence). The CDR3 sequence: CASSYSVEQFF. The CDR3 DNA sequence: TGTGCCAGCAGTTACTCTGTTGAGCAGTTCTTC.

In its sample, this clonotype was seen many times. V usage is TRBV12-3 or TRBV12-4 and J usage is TRBJ2-3, with 8 bases matching TRBD2. The CDR3 is 15 residues long. The ends lost 3 bases at V and 6 bases at J; junction bases unmatched: 8. CDR3 sequence: CASSFTGGAGDTQYF. DNA of the CDR3: TGTGCCAGCAGTTTTACCGGGGGGGCCGGGGATACGCAGTATTTT.

This clonotype appeared many times. The chain couples TRBV29-1 to TRBJ2-1; TRBD2 aligns across 9 bases. The CDR3 loop spans 16 amino acids. Germline lookup yields CDR1 SQVTM and CDR2 ANQGSEA. The V gene end was trimmed by 4 bases and the J gene end by 3 bases; junction bases not matched to a gene: 10. This CDR3 reads CSVVSIAGVYYNEQFF. CDR3 bases: TGCAGCGTTGTTTCGATAGCGGGAGTGTACTACAATGAGCAGTTCTTC.

Ten or more counts support this clonotype. This chain joins TRBV7-3 and TRBJ2-2; D is unclear. The CDR3 length is 14 residues. V lost 7 bases to trimming and J lost 2 bases, with 11 bases between them. Germline assignment: CDR1 SGHTA and CDR2 FQGTGA. Written as DNA, the CDR3 is TGTGCCAGCACCTCTGTGGGTAACACCGGGGAGCTGTTTTTT. Protein product: CASTSVGNTGELFF.

This clonotype appeared a few times. V is TRBV6-5 and J is TRBJ2-3; D is undetermined. Germline lookup yields CDR1 MNHEY and CDR2 SVGAGI. V was clipped by 3 bases and J by 0 bases, with 13 bases between them. This CDR3 region has 16 residues. CDR3 nucleotide sequence: TGTGCCAGCAGTTATCGACGGTACTCTAGCACAGATACGCAGTATTTT. Protein sequence: CASSYRRYSSTDTQYF.

This clonotype was recorded a few times. The chain recombines TRBV20-1 with TRBJ1-2; 7 bases fit TRBD1. Losses at the gene ends were 4 bases for V and 5 bases for J; bases not matched to a gene: 7. The CDR3 runs 13 residues. CDR1 is DFQATT, CDR2 SNEGSKA, per germline (reference sequence). The CDR3 is CSAIDRELYGYTF. DNA of the CDR3: TGCAGTGCTATTGACAGGGAGCTATATGGCTACACCTTC.

The chain recombines TRBV7-2 with TRBJ2-2, with 10 bases lining up with TRBD2. CDR1 and CDR2 from the germline V gene are SGHTA and FQGNSA. V lost 1 base and J lost 4; bases outside the gene matches: 6. The CDR3 runs to 17 residues. The CDR3: CASSLVPSGRGTGELFF. As DNA, the CDR3 is TGTGCCAGCAGCTTAGTTCCTAGCGGGAGAGGCACCGGGGAGCTGTTTTTT. Using reference TRBV7-2 and TRBJ2-2 for the parts outside the CDR3, the full variable domain is GAGVSQSPSNKVTEKGKDVELRCDPISGHTALYWYRQSLGQGLEFLIYFQGNSAPDKSGLPSDRFSAERTGGSVSTLTIQRTQQEDSAVYLCASSLVPSGRGTGELFFGEGSRLTVL.

This clonotype was seen at least ten times. The CDR3 nucleotides are TGCGCCAGCCGGACAGGGAGAAATGAAAAACTGTTTTTT. Protein sequence: CASRTGRNEKLFF. The chain couples TRBV5-1 to TRBJ1-4, with 8 bases matching TRBD1. V lost 7 bases and J lost 5; bases outside the gene matches: 4. The length of the CDR3 is 13 residues. In germline, CDR1 is SGHRS, CDR2 YFSETQ.

This rearrangement joins TRBV25-1 to TRBJ2-7, with D unresolved. CDR3 size: 13 residues. CDR1 MGHDK and CDR2 SYGVNS come from the germline V gene. Trimming cost V 7 bases and J 0 bases, with 10 bases left between them. The CDR3 DNA reads as TGTGCCAGCACAGGCCGGACCTCCTACGAGCAGTACTTC. Its protein product is CASTGRTSYEQYF.

The rearrangement joins TRBV5-8 to TRBJ2-1; D not resolved. The CDR3 is 15 residues long. Trimming took off 0 bases at V and 4 bases at J, with 11 bases between the two ends. Per the germline V gene, CDR1 is SGHTS and CDR2 is YDEGEE. This CDR3 reads CASSLGQVPYNEQFF. Here the CDR3 DNA reads TGTGCCAGCAGCTTGGGACAAGTCCCTTACAATGAGCAGTTCTTC.

This clonotype was seen at least ten times. The V and J genes are TRBV12-3 or TRBV12-4 and TRBJ1-2; 7 bases line up with TRBD1. V shed 6 bases and J 1 base; nucleotides not matched to a gene: 2. This CDR3 is built from 13 residues. CDR3 sequence (DNA): TGTGCCAGCAGACACAGGGGTAACTATGGCTACACCTTC. Translation gives CASRHRGNYGYTF.

The gene calls are TRBV7-2 and TRBJ1-1, with D possibly being TRBD1 (5 bases). The ends were cut back, 5 bases at V and 10 bases at J, with 14 bases in the middle. CDR3 length equals 12 residues. Germline CDR1 SGHTA, CDR2 FQGNSA. The CDR3 region has the DNA TGTGCCAGCAGCACCGGGACGACGGCAGCTTTCTTT. Translated: CASSTGTTAAFF.